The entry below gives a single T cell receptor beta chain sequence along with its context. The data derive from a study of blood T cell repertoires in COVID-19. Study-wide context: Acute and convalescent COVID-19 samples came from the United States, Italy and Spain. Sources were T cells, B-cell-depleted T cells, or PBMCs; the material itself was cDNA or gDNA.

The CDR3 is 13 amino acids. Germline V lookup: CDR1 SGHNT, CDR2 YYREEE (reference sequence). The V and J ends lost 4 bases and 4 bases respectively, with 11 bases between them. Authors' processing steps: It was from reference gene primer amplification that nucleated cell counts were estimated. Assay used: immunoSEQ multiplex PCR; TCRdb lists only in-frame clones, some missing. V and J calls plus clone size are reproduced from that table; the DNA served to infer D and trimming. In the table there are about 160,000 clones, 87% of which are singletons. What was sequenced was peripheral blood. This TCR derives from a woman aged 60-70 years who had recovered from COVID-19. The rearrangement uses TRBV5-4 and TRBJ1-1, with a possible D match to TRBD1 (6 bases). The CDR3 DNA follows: TGTGCCAGCAGCGCAGGGGCGGGCACTGAAGCTTTCTTT. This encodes CASSAGAGTEAFF.